Sequencing of this T cell receptor beta chain was carried out in a study of early T cells in non-severe SARS-CoV-2 infection. This clonotype was seen many times. MiXCR, applied by TCRdb to the 5' RACE reads, yields one record per CDR3 protein. The sample has 20,000 to 30,000 distinct CDR3 sequences, 4.2% seen once; the top ten hold about 4.4%. From germline, CDR1 is SGHTA and CDR2 FQGTGA. The CDR3 totals 17 residues. Trimming cost V 5 bases and J 5 bases; bases outside gene matches: 12. What was sequenced was whole blood. The genes are TRBV7-3 and TRBJ2-2, with TRBD2 identical over 9 bases. The receptor was isolated from an adult who was a healthcare worker with PCR-confirmed SARS-CoV-2 infection or an uninfected control (not recorded which). The CDR3 nucleotides read TGTGCCAGCAGCCTCCCGTCAATAGCGGGGGTTACCGGGGAGCTGTTTTTT. Translation: CASSLPSIAGVTGELFF.